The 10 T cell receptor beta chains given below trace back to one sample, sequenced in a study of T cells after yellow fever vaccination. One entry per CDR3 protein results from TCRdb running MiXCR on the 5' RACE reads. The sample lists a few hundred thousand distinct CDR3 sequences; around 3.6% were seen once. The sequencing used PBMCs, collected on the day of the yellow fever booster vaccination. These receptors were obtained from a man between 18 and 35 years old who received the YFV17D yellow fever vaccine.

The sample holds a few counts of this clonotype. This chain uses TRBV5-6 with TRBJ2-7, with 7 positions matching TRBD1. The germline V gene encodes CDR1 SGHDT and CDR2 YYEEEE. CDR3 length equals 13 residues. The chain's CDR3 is CASSLGTAFPLHV. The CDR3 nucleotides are TGTGCCAGCAGCTTAGGGACAGCGTTCCCCCTGCACGTC.

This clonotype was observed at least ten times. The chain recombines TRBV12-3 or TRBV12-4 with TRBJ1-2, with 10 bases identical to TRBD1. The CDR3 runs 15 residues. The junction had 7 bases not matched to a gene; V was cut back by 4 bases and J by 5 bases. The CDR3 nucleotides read TGTGCCAGCAGTTCCCCCGGACAGGGGGAGTATGGCTACACCTTC. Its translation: CASSSPGQGEYGYTF.

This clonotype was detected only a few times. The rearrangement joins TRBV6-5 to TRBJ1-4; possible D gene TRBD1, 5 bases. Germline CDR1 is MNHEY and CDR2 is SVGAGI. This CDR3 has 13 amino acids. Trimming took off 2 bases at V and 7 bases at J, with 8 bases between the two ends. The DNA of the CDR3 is TGTGCCAGCAGTTACCGGGACGGTGAAAAACTGTTTTTT. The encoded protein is CASSYRDGEKLFF.

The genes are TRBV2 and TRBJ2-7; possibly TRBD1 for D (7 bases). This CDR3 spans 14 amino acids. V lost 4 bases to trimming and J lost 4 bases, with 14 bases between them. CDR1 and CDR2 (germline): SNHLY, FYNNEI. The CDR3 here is CASSVWAGQYEQYF. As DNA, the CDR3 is TGTGCCAGCAGTGTCTGGGCGGGACAGTACGAGCAGTACTTC.

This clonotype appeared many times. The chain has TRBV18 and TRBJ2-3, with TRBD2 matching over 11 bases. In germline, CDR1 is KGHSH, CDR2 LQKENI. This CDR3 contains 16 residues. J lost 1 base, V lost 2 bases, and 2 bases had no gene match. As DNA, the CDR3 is TGTGCCAGCTCACCAAGACTAGCGGGGCGCACAGATACGCAGTATTTT. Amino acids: CASSPRLAGRTDTQYF. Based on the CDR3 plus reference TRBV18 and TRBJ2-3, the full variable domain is NAGVMQNPRHLVRRRGQEARLRCSPMKGHSHVYWYRQLPEEGLKFMVYLQKENIIDESGMPKERFSAEFPKEGPSILRIQQVVRGDSAAYFCASSPRLAGRTDTQYFGPGTRLTVL.

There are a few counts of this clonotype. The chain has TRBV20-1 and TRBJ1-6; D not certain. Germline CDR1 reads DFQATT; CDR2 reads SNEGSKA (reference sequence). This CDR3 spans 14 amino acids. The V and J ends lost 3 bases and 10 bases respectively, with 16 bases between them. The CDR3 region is CSASSPNGESPLHF. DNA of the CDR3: TGCAGTGCTAGTTCGCCCAACGGGGAGTCACCCCTCCACTTT.

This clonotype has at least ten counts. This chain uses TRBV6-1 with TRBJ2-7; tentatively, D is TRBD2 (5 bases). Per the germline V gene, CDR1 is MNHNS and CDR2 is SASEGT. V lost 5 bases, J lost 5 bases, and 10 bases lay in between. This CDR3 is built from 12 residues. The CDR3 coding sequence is TGTGCCAGCAGTCCCACCGGGGACGAGCAGTACGTC. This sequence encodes CASSPTGDEQYV.

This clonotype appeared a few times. CDR3 sequence reads: CASSQVPSARATDTQYF. In DNA, the CDR3 is TGTGCCAGCAGCCAAGTTCCCAGCGCACGGGCCACAGATACGCAGTATTTT. The V gene is TRBV4-2, the J gene TRBJ2-3; D uncertain. V shed 1 base and J shed 2 bases, with 16 bases lying between them. This CDR3 region has 17 residues. Germline V gene sequence: CDR1 LGHNA, CDR2 YNFKEQ.

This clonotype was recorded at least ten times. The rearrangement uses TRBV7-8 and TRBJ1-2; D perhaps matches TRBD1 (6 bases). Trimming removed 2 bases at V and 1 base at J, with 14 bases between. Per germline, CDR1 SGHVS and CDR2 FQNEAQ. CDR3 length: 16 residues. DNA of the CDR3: TGTGCCAGCAGCTTACCTGGACAGACTCTTAACTATGGCTACACCTTC. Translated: CASSLPGQTLNYGYTF. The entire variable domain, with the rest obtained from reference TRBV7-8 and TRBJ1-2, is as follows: GAGVSQSPRYKVAKRGQDVALRCDPISGHVSLFWYQQALGQGPEFLTYFQNEAQLDKSGLPSDRFFAERPEGSVSTLKIQRTQQEDSAVYLCASSLPGQTLNYGYTFGSGTRLTVV.

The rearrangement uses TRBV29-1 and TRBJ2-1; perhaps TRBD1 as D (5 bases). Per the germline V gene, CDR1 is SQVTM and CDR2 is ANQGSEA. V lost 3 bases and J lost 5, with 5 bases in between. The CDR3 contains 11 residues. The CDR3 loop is CSVDRDNEQFF. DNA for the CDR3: TGCAGCGTTGACAGGGACAATGAGCAGTTCTTC.